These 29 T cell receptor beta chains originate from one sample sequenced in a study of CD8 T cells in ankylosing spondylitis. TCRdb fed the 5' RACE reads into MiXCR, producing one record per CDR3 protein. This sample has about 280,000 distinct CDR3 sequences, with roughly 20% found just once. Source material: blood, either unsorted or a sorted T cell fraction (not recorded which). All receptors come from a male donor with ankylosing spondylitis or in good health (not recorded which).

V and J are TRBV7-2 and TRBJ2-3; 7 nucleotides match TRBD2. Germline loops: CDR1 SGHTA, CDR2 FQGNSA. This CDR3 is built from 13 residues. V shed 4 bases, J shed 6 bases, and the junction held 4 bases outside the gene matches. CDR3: CASSWGAGDTQYF. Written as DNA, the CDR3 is TGTGCCAGCAGCTGGGGAGCGGGGGATACGCAGTATTTT.

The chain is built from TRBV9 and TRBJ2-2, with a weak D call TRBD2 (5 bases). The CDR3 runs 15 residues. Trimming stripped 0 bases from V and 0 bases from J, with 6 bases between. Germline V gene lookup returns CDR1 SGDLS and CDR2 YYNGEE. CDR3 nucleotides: TGTGCCAGCAGCGTAGGGACTCCGAACACCGGGGAGCTGTTTTTT. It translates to CASSVGTPNTGELFF.

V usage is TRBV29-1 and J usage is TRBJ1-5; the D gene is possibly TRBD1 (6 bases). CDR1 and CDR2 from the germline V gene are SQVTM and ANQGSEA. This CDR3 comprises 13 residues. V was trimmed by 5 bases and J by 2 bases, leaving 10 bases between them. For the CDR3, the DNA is TGCAGCGTTTCGACAGGAGGCAATCAGCCCCAGCATTTT. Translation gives CSVSTGGNQPQHF.

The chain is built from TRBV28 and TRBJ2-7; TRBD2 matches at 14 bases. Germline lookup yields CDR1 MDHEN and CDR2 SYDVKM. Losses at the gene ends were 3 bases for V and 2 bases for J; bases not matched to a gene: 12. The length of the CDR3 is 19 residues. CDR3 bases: TGTGCCAGCAGTTTCTCCCTTCGGACTAGCGGGGGGCTAACCTACGAGCAGTACGTC. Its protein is CASSFSLRTSGGLTYEQYV.

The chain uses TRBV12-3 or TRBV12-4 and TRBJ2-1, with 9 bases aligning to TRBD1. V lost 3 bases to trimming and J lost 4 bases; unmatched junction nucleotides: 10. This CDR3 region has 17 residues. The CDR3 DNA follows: TGTGCCAGCAGTTTTAACGGACGGACAGGGGTATACAATGAGCAGTTCTTC. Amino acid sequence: CASSFNGRTGVYNEQFF.

The CDR3 loop reads CASSFGQALYSPLHF. The CDR3 DNA follows: TGCGCCAGCAGCTTCGGGCAGGCCCTTTATTCACCCCTCCACTTT. The chain joins TRBV5-1 to TRBJ1-6; D gene uncertain. This CDR3 contains 15 residues. The ends were cut back, 2 bases at V and 8 bases at J, with 14 bases in the middle. Germline CDR1 and CDR2: SGHRS and YFSETQ.

CDR3 DNA sequence: TGCAGTGCCGAGGGAGGGCCGGGAGATACGCAGTATTTT. The encoded protein is CSAEGGPGDTQYF. The chain carries TRBV29-1 and TRBJ2-3, with 7 bases identical to TRBD2. The CDR3 covers 13 residues. Looked up from germline, CDR1 is SQVTM and CDR2 is ANQGSEA.

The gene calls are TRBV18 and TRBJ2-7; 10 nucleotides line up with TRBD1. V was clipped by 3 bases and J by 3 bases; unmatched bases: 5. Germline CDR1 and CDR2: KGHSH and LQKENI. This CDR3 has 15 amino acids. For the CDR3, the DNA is TGTGCCAGCTCACCGCCCGGGACAGGGGACTACGAGCAGTACGTC. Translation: CASSPPGTGDYEQYV.

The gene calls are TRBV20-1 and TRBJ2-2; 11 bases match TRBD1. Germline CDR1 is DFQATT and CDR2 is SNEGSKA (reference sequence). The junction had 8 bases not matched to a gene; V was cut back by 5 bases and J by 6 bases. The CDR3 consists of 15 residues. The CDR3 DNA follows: TGCAGTGCTCTAATCGGACAGGGGGCTTCCGGGGAGCTGTTTTTT. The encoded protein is CSALIGQGASGELFF.

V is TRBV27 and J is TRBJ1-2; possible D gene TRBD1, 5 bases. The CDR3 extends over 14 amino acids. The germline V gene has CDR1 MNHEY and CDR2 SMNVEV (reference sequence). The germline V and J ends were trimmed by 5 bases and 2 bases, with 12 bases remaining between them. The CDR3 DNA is TGTGCCAGCAGTCCAGGGTCCCCCAACTATGGCTACACCTTC. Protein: CASSPGSPNYGYTF.

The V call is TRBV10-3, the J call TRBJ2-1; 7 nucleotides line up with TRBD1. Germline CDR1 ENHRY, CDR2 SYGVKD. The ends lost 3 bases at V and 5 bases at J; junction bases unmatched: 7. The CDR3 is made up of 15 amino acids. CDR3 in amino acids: CAISDDRVYDNEQFF. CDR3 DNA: TGTGCCATCAGTGACGACAGGGTCTACGACAATGAGCAGTTCTTC.

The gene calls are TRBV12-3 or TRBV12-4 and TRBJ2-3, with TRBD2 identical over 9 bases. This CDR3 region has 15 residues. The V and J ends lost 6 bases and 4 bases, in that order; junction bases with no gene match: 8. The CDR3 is CASSNSGSSADTQYF. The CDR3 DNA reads TGTGCCAGCAGCAATAGCGGGAGTAGTGCAGATACGCAGTATTTT.

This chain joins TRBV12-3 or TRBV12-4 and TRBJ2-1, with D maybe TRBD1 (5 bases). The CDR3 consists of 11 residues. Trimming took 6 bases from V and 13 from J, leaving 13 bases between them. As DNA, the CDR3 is TGTGCCAGCAGCCCGCGACAGAAACAGTTCTTC. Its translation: CASSPRQKQFF.

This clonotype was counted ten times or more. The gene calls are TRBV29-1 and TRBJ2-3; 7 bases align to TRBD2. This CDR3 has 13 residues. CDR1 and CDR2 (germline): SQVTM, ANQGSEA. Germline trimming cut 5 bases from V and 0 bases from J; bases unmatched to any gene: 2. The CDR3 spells CSVSSGSTDTQYF. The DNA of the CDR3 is TGCAGCGTTTCTAGCGGTAGCACAGATACGCAGTATTTT.

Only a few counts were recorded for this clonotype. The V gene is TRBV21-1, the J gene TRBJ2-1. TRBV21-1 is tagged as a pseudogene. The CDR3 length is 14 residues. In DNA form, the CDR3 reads TGTGCCAGCAGCAAAGTTTATTGCTACAATGAGCAGTTCTTC. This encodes CASSKVYCYNEQFF.

The CDR3 DNA sequence: TGTGCCAGCAGCTGGGGGGGAACCCCCTCCTACAATGAGCAGTTCTTC. Its translation: CASSWGGTPSYNEQFF. The V and J genes are TRBV7-8 and TRBJ2-1; TRBD2 agrees at 7 bases. The CDR3 is 16 residues long. V gave up 4 bases and J gave up 0 bases; unmatched junction bases: 6. The V gene's germline CDR1 is SGHVS and CDR2 FQNEAQ.

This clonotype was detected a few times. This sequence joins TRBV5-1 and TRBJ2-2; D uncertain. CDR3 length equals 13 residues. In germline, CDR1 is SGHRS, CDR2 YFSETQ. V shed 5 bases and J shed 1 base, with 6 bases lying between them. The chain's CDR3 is CASRSQNTGELFF. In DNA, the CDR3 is TGCGCCAGCAGATCACAGAACACCGGGGAGCTGTTTTTT. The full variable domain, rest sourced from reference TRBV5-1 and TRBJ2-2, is KAGVTQTPRYLIKTRGQQVTLSCSPISGHRSVSWYQQTPGQGLQFLFEYFSETQRNKGNFPGRFSGRQFSNSRSEMNVSTLELGDSALYLCASRSQNTGELFFGEGSRLTVL.

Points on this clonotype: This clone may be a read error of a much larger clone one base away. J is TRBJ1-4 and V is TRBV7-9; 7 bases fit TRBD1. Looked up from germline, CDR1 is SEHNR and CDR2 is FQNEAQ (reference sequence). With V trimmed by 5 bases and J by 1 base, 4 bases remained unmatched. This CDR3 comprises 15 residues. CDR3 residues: CASSPRTGTNEKLFF. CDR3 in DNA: TGTGCCAGCAGCCCCCGGACAGGAACTAATGAAAAACTGTTTTTT.

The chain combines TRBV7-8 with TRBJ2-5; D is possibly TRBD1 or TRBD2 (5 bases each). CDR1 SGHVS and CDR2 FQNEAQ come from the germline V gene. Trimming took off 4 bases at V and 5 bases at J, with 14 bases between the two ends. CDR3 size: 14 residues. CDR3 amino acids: CASSYPGTTETQYF. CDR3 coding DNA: TGTGCCAGCAGCTACCCCGGGACCACGGAGACCCAGTACTTC. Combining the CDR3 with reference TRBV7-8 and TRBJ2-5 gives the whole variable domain GAGVSQSPRYKVAKRGQDVALRCDPISGHVSLFWYQQALGQGPEFLTYFQNEAQLDKSGLPSDRFFAERPEGSVSTLKIQRTQQEDSAVYLCASSYPGTTETQYFGPGTRLLVL.

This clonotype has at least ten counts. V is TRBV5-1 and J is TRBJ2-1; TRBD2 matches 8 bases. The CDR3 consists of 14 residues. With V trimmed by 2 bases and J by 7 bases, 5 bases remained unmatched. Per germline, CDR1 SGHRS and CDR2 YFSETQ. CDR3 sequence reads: CASSFLAGDNEQFF. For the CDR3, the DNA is TGCGCCAGCAGCTTCCTAGCGGGTGATAATGAGCAGTTCTTC.

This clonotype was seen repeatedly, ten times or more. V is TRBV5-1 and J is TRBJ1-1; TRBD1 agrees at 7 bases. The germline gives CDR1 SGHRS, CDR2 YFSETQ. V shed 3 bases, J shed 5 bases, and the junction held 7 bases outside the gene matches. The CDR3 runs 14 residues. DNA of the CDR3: TGCGCCAGCAGCTCAAAACAGGGGAAGACTGAAGCTTTCTTT. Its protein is CASSSKQGKTEAFF.

CDR3 nucleotides: TGTGCCAGCAAGACAGGGGGCACTAATGAAAAACTGTTTTTT. Translating gives CASKTGGTNEKLFF. J is TRBJ1-4 and V is TRBV2, with 10 bases that match TRBD1. Germline CDR1 reads SNHLY; CDR2 reads FYNNEI. CDR3 length: 14 residues. V dropped 7 bases and J dropped 2; count of bases not matched to a gene: 1.

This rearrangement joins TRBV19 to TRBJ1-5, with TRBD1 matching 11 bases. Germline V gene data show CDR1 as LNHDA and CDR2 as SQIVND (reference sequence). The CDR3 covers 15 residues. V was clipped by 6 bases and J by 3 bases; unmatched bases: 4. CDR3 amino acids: CASRGQGAINQPQHF. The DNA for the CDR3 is TGTGCCAGTAGAGGACAGGGGGCCATCAATCAGCCCCAGCATTTT. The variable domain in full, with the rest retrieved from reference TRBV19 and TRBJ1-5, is DGGITQSPKYLFRKEGQNVTLSCEQNLNHDAMYWYRQDPGQGLRLIYYSQIVNDFQKGDIAEGYSVSREKKESFPLTVTSAQKNPTAFYLCASRGQGAINQPQHFGDGTRLSIL.

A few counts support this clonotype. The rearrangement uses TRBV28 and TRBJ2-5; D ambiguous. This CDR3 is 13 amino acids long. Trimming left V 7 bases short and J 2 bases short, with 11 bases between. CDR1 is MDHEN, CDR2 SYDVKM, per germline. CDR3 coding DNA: TGTGCCAGCACTGGTGCAGGACAAGAGACCCAGTACTTC. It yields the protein CASTGAGQETQYF.

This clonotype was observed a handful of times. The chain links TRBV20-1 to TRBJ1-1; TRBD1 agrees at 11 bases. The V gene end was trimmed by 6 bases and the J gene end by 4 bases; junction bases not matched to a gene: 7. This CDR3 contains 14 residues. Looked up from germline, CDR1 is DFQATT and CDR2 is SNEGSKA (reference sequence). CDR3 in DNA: TGCAGTGCCCCTGGACAGGGGGCGGGCACTGAAGCTTTCTTT. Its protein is CSAPGQGAGTEAFF.

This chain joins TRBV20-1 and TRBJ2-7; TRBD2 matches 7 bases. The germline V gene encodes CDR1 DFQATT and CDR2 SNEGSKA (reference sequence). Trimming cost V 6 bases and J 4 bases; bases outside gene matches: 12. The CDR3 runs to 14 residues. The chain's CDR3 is CSATSSSGNYEQYV. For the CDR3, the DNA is TGCAGTGCAACCTCGTCTAGCGGAAATTACGAGCAGTACGTC.

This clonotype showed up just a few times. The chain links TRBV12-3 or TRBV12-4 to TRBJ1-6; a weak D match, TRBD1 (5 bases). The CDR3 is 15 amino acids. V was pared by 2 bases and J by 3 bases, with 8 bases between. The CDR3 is CASSLLGGYNSPLHF. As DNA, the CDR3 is TGTGCCAGCAGTTTACTGGGGGGCTATAATTCACCCCTCCACTTT.

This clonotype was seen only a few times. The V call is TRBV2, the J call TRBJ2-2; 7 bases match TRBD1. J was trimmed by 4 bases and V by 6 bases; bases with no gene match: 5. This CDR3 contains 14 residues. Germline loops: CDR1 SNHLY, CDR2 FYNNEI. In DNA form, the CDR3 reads TGTGCCAGCAGGAGAGGGGGCGGCACCGGGGAGCTGTTTTTT. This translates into CASRRGGGTGELFF.

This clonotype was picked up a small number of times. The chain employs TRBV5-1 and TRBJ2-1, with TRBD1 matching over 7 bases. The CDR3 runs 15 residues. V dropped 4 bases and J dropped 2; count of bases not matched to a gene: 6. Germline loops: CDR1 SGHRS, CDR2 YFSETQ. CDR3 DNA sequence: TGCGCCAGCAGCGACGGAAGGGGGCCCTACAATGAGCAGTTCTTC. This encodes CASSDGRGPYNEQFF.